This T cell receptor (beta chain) was identified during a study of glioma-infiltrating T cells. Overall study findings and caveats: Very few CDR3 sequences were shared between tissue and blood. Gliomas, especially low-grade, showed above-expected tissue-blood divergence; non-neoplastic patients showed below.

Germline values: CDR1 DFQATT, CDR2 SNEGSKA (reference sequence). CDR3 size: 16 residues. V was pared by 0 bases and J by 1 base, with 4 bases of the junction left unmatched. As for this clonotype: Its antigen remains unidentified.

Amplification of TCR alpha and beta CDR3 regions from RNA used iRepertoire nested multiplex PCR. One-step reverse transcription and amplification started from around 100-400 ng of tissue mRNA or PBMC total RNA. Using its own MiXCR run on the multiplex PCR reads, TCRdb lists one record per CDR3 protein. The table has about 5,700 distinct CDR3 sequences, roughly 47% seen once. The receptor comes from a human donor with low-grade glioma or glioblastoma, undergoing nonglioma brain surgery, or in good health (not recorded which). The genes are TRBV20-1 and TRBJ2-3; 10 positions agree with TRBD2. Sequencing used glioma tissue, nonneoplastic brain tissue, or PBMCs (not recorded which). This CDR3 is CSARDIGTSGTDTQYF. The CDR3 coding sequence is TGCAGTGCTAGAGATATTGGGACTAGCGGCACAGATACGCAGTATTTT.